What follows is one TCR beta chain and its context. Its antigen target is currently unknown. Sequencing used an Illumina HiSeq 2000. TCR beta cDNA libraries were prepared using 5'RACE template switching, which introduced a universal primer site and unique molecular identifiers. cDNA synthesis was primed from the TCR beta constant segment, followed by two successive PCR amplification steps. As for the authors' bioinformatics: MIGEC was used to demultiplex reads and group reads by UMI, and MiTCR was used to assemble and quantify clonotypes. Only TCR cDNA sequences supported by at least two reads were kept to exclude erroneous sequences. Downstream repertoire analysis used the tcR package, and clonotypes were matched across fractions by CDR3 nucleotide sequence plus V segment. VDJmatch was used to annotate antigen specificity against VDJdb, with one amino acid substitution in CDR3 allowed. TCRdb reprocessed the reads and lists each CDR3 protein sequence as a single entry, with no DNA. The V and J calls, along with clone size, are taken from TCRdb and not from the paper's own processing. The record for this sample contains hundreds of thousands of distinct CDR3 sequences. Of the sample, 7.3% falls within the top ten clones.

The source of the sample is a study of T cells expressing NK-cell markers (dated by TCRdb to 2019 to 2021). Notes on the research overall: Three sorted T-cell subsets (CD3+CD56+NKG2C+, CD3+CD56+NKG2C- and CD3+CD56-NKG2C+) from eight donors had their TCR beta-chain repertoires profiled. Of the eight sequenced donors, seven were found to be HCMV-seropositive and one was found to be HCMV-seronegative. All eight donors whose samples were sequenced were randomly selected healthy volunteers, three of them men and five women. Sequencing of the libraries produced 2 x 150 bp reads on Illumina HiSeq 2000/2500, MiSeq or NextSeq.

General study outcomes and caveats: For six donors, the dominant CD3+CD56+NKG2C+ clonotypes were among the top 10 CD8+ clonotypes and accounted for about 1.0-7.5% of CD8+ T cells. Whether the expanded NKG2C-expressing T cell clones were specific for HCMV antigens remained unclear. Those dominant clonotypes were again the most abundant among CD3+CD56-NKG2C+ cells in a handful of donors, at about 28.3-60.1%.

Reading from cysteine to phenylalanine, the CDR3 counts 13 amino acids. The DNA is not on file. The germline V gene yields SQVTM for CDR1 and ANQGSEA for CDR2. HCMV-specific IgG was detected in serum with a commercial ELISA kit to determine HCMV serostatus. Peripheral blood mononuclear cells were isolated from blood by Ficoll density gradient centrifugation. The V and J genes are TRBV29-1 and TRBJ2-7. The source of this sequence is a woman between 18 and 70 years old in good health. Input material: blood T cells: a sorted CD56 or NKG2C T cell subset, CD4+ or CD8+ T cells, or bulk PBMC T cells (not recorded which). The CDR3 region has the sequence CSVEESQPYEQYF.